This T cell receptor beta chain was profiled in a study of radiotherapy plus CTLA-4 blockade in lung cancer. Here immunoSEQ multiplex PCR was the method, and the copy in TCRdb shows in-frame clones only, minus some. The table has 34,000 or so clones, about four fifths seen once. V trimming: 4 bases; J trimming: 2 bases; junction bases outside the gene matches: 2. In germline, CDR1 is SEHNR, CDR2 FQNEAQ (reference sequence). The CDR3 is made up of 15 amino acids. The origin of this receptor is a human donor with non-small cell lung cancer that progressed on radiotherapy plus ipilimumab. The V call is TRBV7-9, the J call TRBJ2-6; 7 nucleotides line up with TRBD1. This specimen was peripheral blood, taken from a patient treated with radiotherapy plus ipilimumab. The CDR3 bases are TGTGCCAGCAGCTCAACAGGGGCTGGGGCCAACGTCCTGACTTTC. Protein sequence: CASSSTGAGANVLTF.